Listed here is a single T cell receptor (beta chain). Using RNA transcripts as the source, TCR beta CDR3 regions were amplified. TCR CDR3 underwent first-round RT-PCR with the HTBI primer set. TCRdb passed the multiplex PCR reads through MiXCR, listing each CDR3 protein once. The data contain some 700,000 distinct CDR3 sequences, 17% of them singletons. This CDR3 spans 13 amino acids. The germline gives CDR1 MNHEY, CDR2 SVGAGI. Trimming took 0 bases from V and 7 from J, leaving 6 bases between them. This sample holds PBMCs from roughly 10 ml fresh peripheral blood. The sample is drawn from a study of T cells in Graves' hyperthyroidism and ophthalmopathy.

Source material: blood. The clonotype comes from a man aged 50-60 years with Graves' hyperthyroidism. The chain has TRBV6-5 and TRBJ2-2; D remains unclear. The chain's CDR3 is CASSYSRLGELFF. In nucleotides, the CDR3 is TGTGCCAGCAGTTACTCGAGACTCGGGGAGCTGTTTTTT.